These T cell receptor beta chains were read from a single sample in a study of shared clonotypes between healthy human individuals. TCRdb keeps only in-frame clones here, not all; method: immunoSEQ multiplex PCR. The sample consists of about 1.5 million clones, 95% to 97% of them appearing once. Sequencing used naive CD4+ T cells sorted from blood. These receptors were taken from a man younger than 45 in good health. Both conserved end residues are part of each CDR3. D genes are given only for firm matches. Size values are once, few and many counts, or a class for expanded clones, and some rows have none.

v_gene	d_gene	j_gene	abundance	CDR3aa	CDR3nt
TRBV19	.	TRBJ1-2	.	CASSMDGQYYGYTF	TGTGCCAGTAGTATGGATGGTCAGTACTATGGCTACACCTTC
TRBV6-5	.	TRBJ1-2	.	CASSYTGGYGYTF	TGTGCCAGCAGTTACACCGGAGGCTATGGCTACACCTTC
TRBV5-4	TRBD2	TRBJ2-1	.	CASSLRSLAGGFNEQFF	TGTGCCAGCAGCTTGAGAAGCCTAGCGGGAGGGTTCAATGAGCAGTTCTTC
TRBV5-1	TRBD2	TRBJ2-3	.	CASSLGLAPTDTQYF	TGCGCCAGCAGCTTGGGACTAGCCCCGACAGATACGCAGTATTTT
TRBV9	TRBD2	TRBJ2-7	.	CASSPTSGSQSEQYF	TGTGCCAGCAGCCCCACTAGCGGTTCTCAGTCCGAGCAGTACTTC
TRBV2	.	TRBJ2-7	.	CASSVVGVSYEQYF	TGTGCCAGCAGTGTCGTAGGGGTCTCCTACGAGCAGTACTTC
TRBV27	.	TRBJ2-3	.	CASSLSSDRQFYTDTQYF	TGTGCCAGCAGTTTATCATCGGACAGACAGTTTTACACAGATACGCAGTATTTT
TRBV9	.	TRBJ2-7	.	CASSPRIGSYEQYF	TGTGCCAGCAGCCCCCGGATAGGCTCCTACGAGCAGTACTTC
TRBV11-2	.	TRBJ1-2	.	CASRNTGGYGYTF	TGTGCCAGCAGAAATACAGGCGGCTATGGCTACACCTTC
TRBV5-1	.	TRBJ2-6	.	CASSFEGAGANVLTF	TGCGCCAGCAGCTTTGAGGGAGCCGGGGCCAACGTCCTGACTTTC
TRBV27	.	TRBJ1-5	few	CASRSSASNQPQHF	TGTGCCAGCAGATCCTCGGCGTCCAACCAGCCCCAGCATTTT
TRBV10-1	.	TRBJ2-7	few	CASSESGWIHEQYF	TGCGCCAGCAGTGAGTCAGGTTGGATCCACGAGCAGTACTTC
TRBV25-1	TRBD2	TRBJ2-1	.	CASSRTRGRANNEQFF	TGTGCCAGCAGTCGAACTCGCGGGAGGGCGAACAATGAGCAGTTCTTC
TRBV6-1	.	TRBJ1-1	.	CASSDLTLGVLGAFF	TGTGCCAGCAGTGATCTCACTTTGGGGGTTTTAGGAGCTTTCTTT
TRBV11-2	TRBD2	TRBJ2-1	.	CASSSLAGLYNEQFF	TGTGCCAGCAGCTCCTTAGCGGGACTATACAATGAGCAGTTCTTC
TRBV11-2	.	TRBJ2-7	once	CASSLGVYEQYF	TGTGCCAGCAGCTTAGGTGTCTACGAGCAGTACTTC
TRBV28	.	TRBJ2-2	once	CASRTTNTGELFF	TGTGCCAGCAGGACTACAAACACCGGGGAGCTGTTTTTT
TRBV5-6	.	TRBJ2-5	few	CASSLVVGGETQYF	TGTGCCAGCAGCTTGGTGGTAGGGGGGGAGACCCAGTACTTC
TRBV15	.	TRBJ1-5	.	CATSRGPGAIQPQHF	TGTGCCACCAGCAGGGGGCCGGGAGCTATACAGCCCCAGCATTTT
TRBV10-2	.	TRBJ1-2	.	CASTDRFNNYGYTF	TGCGCCAGCACCGACAGATTCAATAACTATGGCTACACCTTC
TRBV9	.	TRBJ1-1	.	CASSTGIPPTEAFF	TGTGCCAGCAGCACGGGAATTCCCCCCACTGAAGCTTTCTTT
TRBV4-1	.	TRBJ2-1	.	CASSHPQGNYNEQFF	TGCGCCAGCAGCCATCCCCAGGGTAACTACAATGAGCAGTTCTTC
TRBV5-5	TRBD1	TRBJ2-7	.	CASSLSHPQGAPYEQYF	TGTGCCAGCAGCTTGTCACACCCCCAGGGGGCGCCCTACGAGCAGTACTTC
TRBV9	TRBD2	TRBJ2-7	.	CASSVGVSGRYSSYEQYF	TGTGCCAGCAGCGTAGGGGTTAGCGGGAGGTACTCTTCCTACGAGCAGTACTTC
TRBV5-1	.	TRBJ2-1	.	CASSLDRRWNSYNEQFF	TGCGCCAGCAGCTTGGATCGCCGATGGAACTCCTACAATGAGCAGTTCTTC
TRBV5-1	.	TRBJ2-3	.	CASSSGLTYGDTQYF	TGCGCCAGCAGCTCTGGACTAACCTACGGAGATACGCAGTATTTT
TRBV11-2	.	TRBJ2-1	.	CASAALRALLHSYNEQFF	TGTGCCAGCGCAGCCCTAAGGGCTCTCCTACACTCCTACAATGAGCAGTTCTTC
TRBV11-3	.	TRBJ1-3	.	CASSLGGGSSGNTIYF	TGTGCCAGCAGCTTAGGCGGCGGGTCCTCTGGAAACACCATATATTTT
TRBV28	.	TRBJ1-3	.	CASKTPGRSGNTIYF	TGTGCCAGTAAAACCCCAGGGCGATCAGGAAACACCATATATTTT
TRBV5-1	TRBD1	TRBJ2-1	.	CASSAGTENEQFF	TGCGCCAGCAGCGCCGGGACAGAGAATGAGCAGTTCTTC
TRBV10-3	.	TRBJ2-7	.	CAISADRGYEQYF	TGTGCCATCAGTGCGGACAGAGGCTACGAGCAGTACTTC
TRBV5-1	.	TRBJ2-2	.	CASSWGDWNTGELFF	TGCGCCAGCAGCTGGGGGGACTGGAACACCGGGGAGCTGTTTTTT
TRBV5-5	.	TRBJ2-6	.	CASSLKGSGANVLTF	TGTGCCAGCAGCTTAAAAGGCTCTGGGGCCAACGTCCTGACTTTC
TRBV7-9	TRBD2	TRBJ2-1	.	CASSLGTLREALYNEQFF	TGTGCCAGCAGCTTAGGAACCCTACGGGAGGCACTATACAATGAGCAGTTCTTC
TRBV27	TRBD1	TRBJ2-7	.	CASTEDRDPFEQYF	TGTGCCAGCACCGAGGACAGGGACCCCTTCGAGCAGTACTTC
TRBV7-9	.	TRBJ2-7	.	CASSPTSYEQYF	TGTGCCAGCAGCCCTACTAGTTACGAGCAGTACTTC
TRBV27	.	TRBJ1-4	.	CASMGAGNEKLFF	TGTGCCAGCATGGGGGCAGGTAATGAAAAACTGTTTTTT
TRBV18	.	TRBJ2-1	.	CASSPYSSSYNEQFF	TGTGCCAGCTCACCATATTCAAGCTCCTACAATGAGCAGTTCTTC
TRBV6-1	.	TRBJ2-1	.	CASTPDRVFYNEQFF	TGTGCCAGCACTCCCGATCGGGTGTTCTACAATGAGCAGTTCTTC
TRBV6-5	TRBD2	TRBJ2-7	few	CASSLSAGGPGEQYF	TGTGCCAGCAGTCTCTCAGCGGGAGGGCCGGGAGAGCAGTACTTC
TRBV11-2	.	TRBJ2-7	.	CASSPGVTPYEQYF	TGTGCCAGCAGCCCGGGGGTGACCCCCTACGAGCAGTACTTC
TRBV27	TRBD1	TRBJ2-3	.	CASSLWISGGRSTDTQYF	TGTGCCAGCAGTTTATGGATCTCAGGGGGCCGGAGCACAGATACGCAGTATTTT
TRBV29-1	TRBD1	TRBJ2-1	.	CSVRSWDRETNEQFF	TGCAGCGTAAGGAGTTGGGACAGAGAAACTAATGAGCAGTTCTTC
TRBV9	.	TRBJ1-2	.	CASSVAEGSPNYGYTF	TGTGCCAGCAGCGTAGCTGAAGGGTCTCCTAACTATGGCTACACCTTC
TRBV5-3	.	TRBJ2-7	.	CARKVRRRPYEQYF	TGTGCCAGAAAGGTTCGGCGGAGACCCTACGAGCAGTACTTC
TRBV7-9	.	TRBJ1-5	.	CASTPGGNQPQHF	TGTGCCAGCACCCCTGGAGGCAATCAGCCCCAGCATTTT
TRBV7-9	.	TRBJ2-7	.	CASSLGVPNPGTKSYEQYF	TGTGCCAGCAGCTTAGGGGTCCCTAATCCCGGGACGAAGTCCTACGAGCAGTACTTC
TRBV5-1	TRBD1	TRBJ2-3	.	CASSLDRGNGADTQYF	TGCGCCAGCAGCTTGGACAGGGGGAATGGGGCAGATACGCAGTATTTT
TRBV18	TRBD2	TRBJ2-1	.	CASSPPRISGGSSYNEQFF	TGTGCCAGCTCACCACCGAGAATTAGCGGGGGTAGCTCCTACAATGAGCAGTTCTTC
TRBV5-1	TRBD1	TRBJ1-2	.	CASSLAGQDNYGYTF	TGCGCCAGCAGCTTGGCGGGACAGGATAACTATGGCTACACCTTC
TRBV18	.	TRBJ2-7	.	CASSPVGRRSSYEQYF	TGTGCCAGCTCACCAGTCGGACGGAGGAGCTCCTACGAGCAGTACTTC
TRBV7-2	.	TRBJ1-1	.	CASSPAGGANTEAFF	TGTGCCAGCAGCCCAGCTGGGGGGGCCAACACTGAAGCTTTCTTT
TRBV7-9	TRBD2	TRBJ2-1	.	CASSPGTSGVSSYNEQFF	TGTGCCAGCAGCCCTGGGACTAGCGGGGTCAGCTCCTACAATGAGCAGTTCTTC